This T cell receptor beta chain comes out of a study of identical twins. This clonotype was seen a few times. Its antigen is still unknown. TCRdb called the 5' RACE reads again in MiXCR, with one record for every CDR3 protein. Seen here are 300,000 to 400,000 distinct CDR3 sequences, roughly 9% observed once, and the top ten hold under 10%. CDR3 size: 17 residues. Germline-derived CDR1 and CDR2 are MGHRA and YSYEKL. V was clipped by 4 bases and J by 4 bases; unmatched bases: 13. Findings and caveats of the study: There is a chance that invariant MAIT and iNKT cells partially muddied zero-insertion analyses.

The V and J genes are TRBV4-1 and TRBJ2-1, with 7 bases identical to TRBD2. The sequence derives from a woman aged 50 to 65 in good health. The specimen was naive T cells sorted from blood. CDR3 DNA sequence: TGCGCCAGCAGCCCAGCCCCGGCTAGCGGCCTATACAATGAGCAGTTCTTC. Its protein product is CASSPAPASGLYNEQFF.